Shown below are 12 T cell receptor beta chains from a single sample sequenced in a study of blood T cell repertoires in COVID-19. Assay used: immunoSEQ multiplex PCR; TCRdb lists only in-frame clones, some missing. The sample has around 200,000 clones, around 87% seen once; the top ten hold about 0.96%. Sequenced: peripheral blood. Receptors originate from a woman aged 18-35 years who had recovered from COVID-19.

V is TRBV28 and J is TRBJ1-5; D is uncertain. Germline values: CDR1 MDHEN, CDR2 SYDVKM. V lost 3 bases and J 6 bases, leaving 9 bases between the germline ends. The CDR3 totals 13 residues. The CDR3 coding sequence is TGTGCCAGCAGTTTCGGGTTGATTCAGCCCCAGCATTTT. This gives the protein CASSFGLIQPQHF.

The J gene is TRBJ2-3, the V gene TRBV19, with TRBD2 matching over 9 bases. Germline CDR1 reads LNHDA; CDR2 reads SQIVND (reference sequence). After removal of 8 bases from V and 7 bases from J, the junction contained 4 bases not matched to a gene. This CDR3 comprises 12 residues. CDR3 loop: CASSSGTHTQYF. The CDR3 region has the DNA TGTGCCAGTTCTAGCGGGACGCATACGCAGTATTTT. The whole variable domain, filled in from reference TRBV19 and TRBJ2-3, reads DGGITQSPKYLFRKEGQNVTLSCEQNLNHDAMYWYRQDPGQGLRLIYYSQIVNDFQKGDIAEGYSVSREKKESFPLTVTSAQKNPTAFYLCASSSGTHTQYFGPGTRLTVL.

J is TRBJ1-1 and V is TRBV4-3; D uncertain. Trimming cost V 0 bases and J 0 bases, with 5 bases left between them. CDR1 LGHNA and CDR2 YSLEER come from the germline V gene. The CDR3 runs to 14 residues. Here the CDR3 DNA reads TGCGCCAGCAGCCAAGATCCGGTGAACACTGAAGCTTTCTTT. It codes for CASSQDPVNTEAFF.

The table lists this clone with a count of one. V is TRBV2 and J is TRBJ1-2; 10 bases fit TRBD1. CDR3 length: 14 amino acids. V dropped 6 bases and J dropped 4; count of bases not matched to a gene: 5. Germline V CDR1 and CDR2: SNHLY, FYNNEI. CDR3 coding DNA: TGTGCCAGCAGCTGGGACAGGGGCGCCTATGGCTACACCTTC. This sequence encodes CASSWDRGAYGYTF.

The rearrangement joins TRBV10-3 to TRBJ1-4; no clear D gene. Trimming removed 3 bases at V and 5 bases at J, with 13 bases between. This CDR3 contains 15 residues. Germline V gene data show CDR1 as ENHRY and CDR2 as SYGVKD. CDR3 sequence reads: CAISDTAEGNEKLFF. For the CDR3, the DNA is TGTGCCATCAGTGACACGGCGGAGGGAAATGAAAAACTGTTTTTT.

The CDR3 loop is CASSPSTADHNEQFF. CDR3 DNA sequence: TGTGCCAGCTCACCATCGACCGCGGATCACAATGAGCAGTTCTTC. The V and J genes are TRBV18 and TRBJ2-1; D uncertain. The CDR3 has 15 amino acids. Trimming left V 2 bases short and J 5 bases short, with 13 bases between. Germline loops: CDR1 KGHSH, CDR2 LQKENI.

CDR3 DNA sequence: TGTGCCAGTAGTGGGGGGGTTGGGGCAGATACGCAGTATTTT. This encodes CASSGGVGADTQYF. The chain has TRBV19 and TRBJ2-3; TRBD2 aligns across 7 bases. The CDR3 loop spans 14 amino acids. The germline CDR1 and CDR2 sequences are LNHDA and SQIVND (reference sequence). The J segment lost 4 bases and the V segment lost 5 bases, leaving 6 bases of the junction unmatched. Together with reference TRBV19 and TRBJ2-3, the CDR3 gives the full variable domain: DGGITQSPKYLFRKEGQNVTLSCEQNLNHDAMYWYRQDPGQGLRLIYYSQIVNDFQKGDIAEGYSVSREKKESFPLTVTSAQKNPTAFYLCASSGGVGADTQYFGPGTRLTVL.

The table lists this clone with many counts. The chain uses TRBV9 and TRBJ1-3; a possible D gene is TRBD1 (6 bases). Germline values: CDR1 SGDLS, CDR2 YYNGEE. This CDR3 is built from 14 residues. V was cut by 4 bases and J by 4 bases, with 12 bases left in between. The CDR3 is CASSSQGMGNTIYF. DNA of the CDR3: TGTGCCAGCAGCTCACAGGGTATGGGAAACACCATATATTTT.

This chain links TRBV12-3 or TRBV12-4 with TRBJ1-2; a possible D gene is TRBD1 (6 bases). The V and J ends lost 10 bases and 8 bases respectively, with 20 bases between them. This CDR3 is built from 13 residues. CDR3 coding DNA: TGTGCCACCACCCCGACCGGGACAAGAGGCTACACCTTC. It is translated as CATTPTGTRGYTF.

The rearrangement uses TRBV4-3 and TRBJ1-4, with 9 nucleotides matching TRBD1. The CDR3 contains 15 residues. J gave up 2 bases and V 5 bases, and 3 bases lay outside the gene matches. CDR1 is LGHNA, CDR2 YSLEER, per germline. The CDR3 region has the DNA TGCGCCAGCAGCTTAGGACAGGGGACTAATGAAAAACTGTTTTTT. This codes for CASSLGQGTNEKLFF.

This clone has a single count. The CDR3 sequence: CASSFQTVYNEQFF. CDR3 nucleotides: TGTGCCAGCAGTTTCCAAACGGTGTACAATGAGCAGTTCTTC. V and J are TRBV28 and TRBJ2-1; D unresolved. CDR1 is MDHEN and CDR2 is SYDVKM in the germline V gene. V was pared by 3 bases and J by 4 bases, with 10 bases between. CDR3 length: 14 amino acids.

The chain employs TRBV6-5 and TRBJ2-1; TRBD1 might be the D (6 bases). Trimming took 7 bases from V and 9 from J, leaving 19 bases between them. The CDR3 extends over 14 amino acids. CDR1 is MNHEY, CDR2 SVGAGI, per germline. The CDR3 DNA is TGTGCCAGCAATCTGCAGGGGTCTCGAGGTGAGCAGTTCTTC. This codes for CASNLQGSRGEQFF.